This T cell receptor beta chain was obtained from a study of T cell responses to AZD1222 COVID-19 vaccine. Germline trimming cut 3 bases from V and 3 bases from J; bases unmatched to any gene: 18. This CDR3 contains 19 residues. From germline, CDR1 is SQVTM and CDR2 ANQGSEA. Points on this clone: Its antigen is unknown.

Notes on the study in general: Researchers report vaccine-associated CD4 TCRs spanning spike, with dominance at 160-218 and 743-854. No day 14 peak samples; only post-peak repertoires were characterized. Targeting of unmutated variant regions was reportedly seen in nearly half of spike-specific TCRs.

The data were produced by immunoSEQ multiplex PCR, yet TCRdb's version contains in-frame clones alone and is incomplete. Of more than 150,000 clones listed, 85% to 90% were seen once; the top ten hold roughly 6%. The sequence came from an adult in good health. The sample here was peripheral blood, taken on day 0 of AZD1222 vaccination. The chain is built from TRBV29-1 and TRBJ2-5; 11 nucleotides agree with TRBD2. The CDR3 protein is CSVELLRRLAGPPKETQYF. The CDR3 DNA reads as TGCAGCGTTGAGTTACTTAGGAGACTAGCGGGACCCCCCAAAGAGACCCAGTACTTC.